This T cell receptor beta chain was sequenced for a study of radiotherapy plus CTLA-4 blockade in lung cancer. This clone was counted once. Measured with immunoSEQ multiplex PCR; TCRdb has only the in-frame clones, and not every one. The sample has roughly 100,000 clones, 82% seen once. The CDR3 has 13 amino acids. The V end was cut by 4 bases, the J end by 5 bases, with 9 bases between. Germline values: CDR1 SNHLY, CDR2 FYNNEI. The receptor was isolated from a human donor with non-small cell lung cancer who had a partial response to radiotherapy plus ipilimumab. V and J are TRBV2 and TRBJ1-5, with D possibly being TRBD1 (6 bases). The source was peripheral blood, collected from a patient treated with radiotherapy plus ipilimumab. The CDR3 nucleotides are TGTGCCAGCAGTGGGACAGCAGATCAGCCCCAGCATTTT. Its translation is CASSGTADQPQHF. Filled out from reference TRBV2 and TRBJ1-5, the complete variable domain reads EPEVTQTPSHQVTQMGQEVILRCVPISNHLYFYWYRQILGQKVEFLVSFYNNEISEKSEIFDDQFSVERPDGSNFTLKIRSTKLEDSAMYFCASSGTADQPQHFGDGTRLSIL.